Following are 20 T cell receptor beta chains from one sample sequenced in a study of Graves' ophthalmopathy and Graves' hyperthyroidism. Using RNA transcripts, the TCR beta CDR3 regions were amplified. Second-round multiplex PCR came after first-round RT-PCR with HTBI primers. TCRdb called the multiplex PCR reads again in MiXCR, with one record for every CDR3 protein. The sample records 580,000 or so distinct CDR3 sequences, approximately 37% being singletons. The sample comprised peripheral blood or thyroid tissue (not recorded which). The receptor set was obtained from an adult man with Graves' hyperthyroidism.

In nucleotides, the CDR3 is TGTGCCAGCAGCGTAGGGGCTAGCGGGAACACTGAAGCTTTCTTT. Translating gives CASSVGASGNTEAFF. The chain joins TRBV9 to TRBJ1-1; no firm D call. The CDR3 has 15 amino acids. Germline V CDR1 and CDR2: SGDLS, YYNGEE. Trimming took off 0 bases at V and 1 base at J, with 10 bases between the two ends. Full variable domain (remainder filled in from reference TRBV9 and TRBJ1-1): DSGVTQTPKHLITATGQRVTLRCSPRSGDLSVYWYQQSLDQGLQFLIQYYNGEERAKGNILERFSAQQFPDLHSELNLSSLELGDSALYFCASSVGASGNTEAFFGQGTRLTVV.

This clonotype was recorded many times. In nucleotides, the CDR3 is TGTGCCAGCAGTTTATCCGAGGGTAACTATGGCTACACCTTC. Translation gives CASSLSEGNYGYTF. This chain joins TRBV28 and TRBJ1-2; unclear D gene. This CDR3 spans 14 amino acids. The germline V gene encodes CDR1 MDHEN and CDR2 SYDVKM. The ends were cut back, 1 base at V and 1 base at J, with 7 bases in the middle.

This clonotype has a count of ten or more. V and J are TRBV24-1 and TRBJ1-1; D gene ambiguous. The CDR3 spans 14 residues. Germline V CDR1 and CDR2: KGHDR, SFDVKD. The V gene lost 8 bases and the J gene lost 1 base, with 13 bases spanning the gap. CDR3 sequence reads: CATTAGDPNTEAFF. CDR3 DNA sequence: TGTGCCACCACGGCCGGCGACCCGAACACTGAAGCTTTCTTT.

The chain couples TRBV24-1 to TRBJ2-5, with 7 nucleotides matching TRBD2. Germline V gene data show CDR1 as KGHDR and CDR2 as SFDVKD. The V and J ends lost 1 base and 11 bases, in that order; junction bases with no gene match: 15. The CDR3 loop spans 16 amino acids. The CDR3 nucleotides read TGTGCCACCAGTGATTTTCAAGCGGGGAGCACAGATACGCAGTACTTC. Its translation: CATSDFQAGSTDTQYF.

There are many counts of this clonotype. The V call is TRBV29-1, the J call TRBJ1-2, with TRBD1 matching over 7 bases. The CDR3 length is 14 residues. Germline CDR1 is SQVTM and CDR2 is ANQGSEA. The V and J ends lost 1 base and 4 bases, in that order; junction bases with no gene match: 6. CDR3 amino acids: CSVEVSTGFYGYTF. Written as DNA, the CDR3 is TGCAGCGTTGAAGTATCGACAGGGTTCTATGGCTACACCTTC.

Concerning this clonotype: A much larger clone lies one base from this, so it may be a read error. The DNA of the CDR3 is TGTGCCAGCAGACAGCCAGGGAGGGATCCTGAAGCTTTCTTT. Translation gives CASRQPGRDPEAFF. The chain combines TRBV12-3 or TRBV12-4 with TRBJ1-1; D may be TRBD1 (5 bases). The CDR3 runs 14 residues. Trimming removed 6 bases at V and 6 bases at J, with 17 bases between.

Details on this clonotype: A much larger clone is a single base away; this may be a read error. The V call is TRBV10-3, the J call TRBJ1-5; 8 bases match TRBD1. The CDR3 is 15 residues long. With 5 bases clipped from V and 0 bases from J, the junction kept 3 bases outside the gene matches. CDR1 ENHRY and CDR2 SYGVKD come from the germline V gene. Written as DNA, the CDR3 is TGTGCCATCAGTCAGGACAGGGCTAGCAATCAGCCCCAGCATTTT. Its protein is CAISQDRASNQPQHF.

This chain joins TRBV18 and TRBJ1-3; possible D gene TRBD1, 5 bases. Looked up from germline, CDR1 is KGHSH and CDR2 is LQKENI. This CDR3 comprises 16 residues. With 3 bases removed from V and 6 bases from J, the gap between germline ends came to 18 bases. CDR3 region: CASSPSTAITSNTIYF. CDR3 DNA sequence: TGTGCCAGCTCACCTTCGACAGCGATAACCTCAAACACCATATATTTT.

This clonotype was found many times. One end of the junction fails to match germline, which may point to a read error. The rearrangement uses TRBV7-7 and TRBJ1-5; D is possibly TRBD1 (5 bases). The CDR3 has 19 amino acids. CDR1 and CDR2 from the germline V gene are SSHAT and FNYEAQ (reference sequence). CDR3 amino acids: CASSPFSGQGHNLNQPQHF. The CDR3 nucleotides read TGTGCTAGCAGCCCATTTTCGGGGCAGGGCCATAACTTGAATCAGCCCCAGCATTTT.

The chain combines TRBV20-1 with TRBJ1-6; tentatively, D is TRBD1 (5 bases). The CDR3 totals 15 residues. Germline values: CDR1 DFQATT, CDR2 SNEGSKA (reference sequence). Trimming removed 0 bases at V and 7 bases at J, with 13 bases between. The CDR3 DNA reads as TGCAGTGCTAGAGACGGGACCAGGAGGAATTCACCCCTCCACTTT. Protein: CSARDGTRRNSPLHF.

This clonotype was detected many times. The chain recombines TRBV7-2 with TRBJ2-7, with 9 bases lining up with TRBD1. This CDR3 has 15 amino acids. Germline CDR1 is SGHTA and CDR2 is FQGNSA. J gave up 5 bases and V 0 bases, and 5 bases lay outside the gene matches. The CDR3 loop reads CASSLAVGTGNEQYF. The CDR3 DNA reads TGTGCCAGCAGCTTAGCGGTTGGGACAGGGAACGAGCAGTACTTC. Using reference TRBV7-2 and TRBJ2-7 for the parts outside the CDR3, the full variable domain is GAGVSQSPSNKVTEKGKDVELRCDPISGHTALYWYRQSLGQGLEFLIYFQGNSAPDKSGLPSDRFSAERTGGSVSTLTIQRTQQEDSAVYLCASSLAVGTGNEQYFGPGTRLTVT.

There are many counts of this clonotype. The rearrangement joins TRBV20-1 to TRBJ2-7; perhaps TRBD1 as D (6 bases). Between the trimmed V and J ends, which lost 0 bases and 3 bases, there was a span of 12 bases. CDR1 and CDR2 (germline): DFQATT, SNEGSKA (reference sequence). The CDR3 has 14 residues. The CDR3, as DNA: TGCAGTGCTAGAGATGAGGGACACCTCTACGAGCAGTACTTC. As protein: CSARDEGHLYEQYF.

This clonotype was detected many times. At one end the junction does not follow the germline gene, possibly because of a read error. The chain employs TRBV7-7 and TRBJ2-2, with 14 bases aligning to TRBD2. The CDR3 runs 18 residues. Germline assignment: CDR1 SSHAT and CDR2 FNYEAQ (reference sequence). In nucleotides, the CDR3 is TGTGCTAGCAGCCCCGGGACTAGCGGGAGTAATTGGGACGGGGAGCTGTTTTTT. Translated, it gives CASSPGTSGSNWDGELFF.

The chain uses TRBV6-5 and TRBJ1-3; the D gene is possibly TRBD1 (5 bases). Germline V gives CDR1 MNHEY, CDR2 SVGAGI. The CDR3 consists of 17 residues. With 6 bases removed from V and 0 bases from J, the gap between germline ends came to 18 bases. The CDR3 coding sequence is TGTGCCAGCAGAATTCAAGGACACCTCCACTCTGGAAACACCATATATTTT. Translating gives CASRIQGHLHSGNTIYF.

This clonotype was picked up a small number of times. This chain connects TRBV5-5 to TRBJ1-6; possibly TRBD1 for D (5 bases). The CDR3 is 16 amino acids. Germline V CDR1 and CDR2: SGHKS, YYEKEE (reference sequence). V was clipped by 4 bases and J by 7 bases, with 18 bases between them. CDR3 region: CASSMTEALRNSPLHF. The CDR3 DNA sequence: TGTGCCAGCAGCATGACAGAGGCCCTTCGGAATTCACCCCTCCACTTT.

About this clonotype: This CDR3 fails to terminate in the conserved phenylalanine or tryptophan, so it likely reflects a read error. The DNA is left out, because the CDR3 cannot be placed on it with certainty; the CDR3 is given as TCRdb lists it. J is TRBJ2-5 and V is TRBV29-1; whether TRBD2, the table's D call, matches the DNA was not checked. The germline gives CDR1 SQVTM, CDR2 ANQGSEA. The length of the CDR3 is 12 amino acids, counting both ends. CDR3 residues: CSASSRERELAG.

The chain joins TRBV5-1 to TRBJ2-7; 12 nucleotides match TRBD2. J lost 0 bases, V lost 4 bases, and 8 bases had no gene match. Germline CDR1 and CDR2: SGHRS and YFSETQ. This CDR3 is built from 17 residues. The CDR3 DNA sequence: TGCGCCAGCAGCGACGGGACTAGCGGGCACTCCTCCTACGAGCAGTACTTC. It is translated as CASSDGTSGHSSYEQYF.

This clonotype came up once. This may come from a read error, since a much larger clone is one base off. This chain links TRBV20-1 with TRBJ2-7, with 7 bases matching TRBD2. This CDR3 has 12 residues. Germline V gives CDR1 DFQATT, CDR2 SNEGSKA (reference sequence). The CDR3 loop is CSGGREAYGQYF. CDR3 in DNA: TGCAGTGGTGGGAGGGAGGCCTACGGGCAGTACTTC.

Remarks on this clonotype: It may be a read error: a sequence one base away is much more abundant. The V gene is TRBV20-1, the J gene TRBJ2-5; 14 bases are shared with TRBD2. The V gene's germline CDR1 is DFQATT and CDR2 SNEGSKA (reference sequence). CDR3 length: 16 residues. As DNA, the CDR3 is TGCAGTGCTAGAGATCTTAGACTAGCGGGGGGGGAGACCCGGTACTTC. It is translated as CSARDLRLAGGETRYF.

This clonotype was seen ten or more times. The chain carries TRBV7-6 and TRBJ2-7; tentative D call: TRBD2 (6 bases). Trimming took 4 bases from V and 1 from J, leaving 11 bases between them. Per the germline V gene, CDR1 is SGHVS and CDR2 is FNYEAQ. The CDR3 spans 14 residues. CDR3 in DNA: TGTGCCAGCAGCTGGAGGGTTGAGTCCTACGAGCAGTACTTC. This sequence encodes CASSWRVESYEQYF. The whole variable domain, filled in from reference TRBV7-6 and TRBJ2-7, reads GAGVSQSPRYKVTKRGQDVALRCDPISGHVSLYWYRQALGQGPEFLTYFNYEAQQDKSGLPNDRFSAERPEGSISTLTIQRTEQRDSAMYRCASSWRVESYEQYFGPGTRLTVT.